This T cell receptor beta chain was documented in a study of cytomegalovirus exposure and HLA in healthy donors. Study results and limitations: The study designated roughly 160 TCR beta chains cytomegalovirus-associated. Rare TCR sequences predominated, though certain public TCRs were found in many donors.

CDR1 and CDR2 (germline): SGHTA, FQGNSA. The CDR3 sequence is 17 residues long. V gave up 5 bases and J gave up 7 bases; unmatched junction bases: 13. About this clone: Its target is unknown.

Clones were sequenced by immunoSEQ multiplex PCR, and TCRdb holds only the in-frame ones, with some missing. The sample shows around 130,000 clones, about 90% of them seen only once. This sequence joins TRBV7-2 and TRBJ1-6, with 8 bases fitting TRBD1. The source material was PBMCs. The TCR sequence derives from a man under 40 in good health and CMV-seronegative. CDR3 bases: TGTGCCAGCAGCCTTAGGACCACAGGGGGTGTAAATTCACCCCTCCACTTT. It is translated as CASSLRTTGGVNSPLHF.